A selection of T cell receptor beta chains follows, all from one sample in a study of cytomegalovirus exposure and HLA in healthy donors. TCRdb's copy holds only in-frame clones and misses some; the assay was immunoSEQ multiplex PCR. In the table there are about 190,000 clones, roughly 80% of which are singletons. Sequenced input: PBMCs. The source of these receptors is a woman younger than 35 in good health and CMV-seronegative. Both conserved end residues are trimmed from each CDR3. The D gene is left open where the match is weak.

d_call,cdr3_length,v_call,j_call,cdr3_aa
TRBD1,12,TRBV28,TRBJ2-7,ASSGRTGNRRQY
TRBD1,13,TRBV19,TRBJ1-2,ASSSTGGINYGYT
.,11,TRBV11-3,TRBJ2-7,ASSTTSGGEQY
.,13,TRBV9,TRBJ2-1,ASSVDVSSYNEQF
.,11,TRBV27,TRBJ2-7,ASSPTDSLEQY
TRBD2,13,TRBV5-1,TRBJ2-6,ASGGGETRANVLT
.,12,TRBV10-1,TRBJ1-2,ASSESGAPYGYT
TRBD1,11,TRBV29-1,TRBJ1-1,SVQGAENTEAF
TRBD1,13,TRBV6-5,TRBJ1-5,ASSWDRNSNQPQH
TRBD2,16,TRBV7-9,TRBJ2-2,ASSLAVGLAENTGELF
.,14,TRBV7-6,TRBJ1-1,ASSLPGGKADTEAF
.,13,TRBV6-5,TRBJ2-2,ASSYSTANTGELF
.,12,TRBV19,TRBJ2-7,ASSIGVQSYEQY
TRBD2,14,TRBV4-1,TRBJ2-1,ASSQPSGGGPYEQF
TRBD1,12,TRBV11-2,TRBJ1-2,ASSSQGAPDGYT
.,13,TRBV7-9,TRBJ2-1,ASSLLASSYNEQF
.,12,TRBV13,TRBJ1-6,ASSLRENNSPLH
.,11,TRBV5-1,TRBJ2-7,ASRTGRGYEQY
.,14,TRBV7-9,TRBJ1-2,ASSLGGAAQMNGYT
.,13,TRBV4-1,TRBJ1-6,ASSQVGGKRSPLH
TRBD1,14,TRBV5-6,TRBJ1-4,ASSSGTGATNEKLF
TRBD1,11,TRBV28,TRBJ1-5,ATRTGGNQPQH
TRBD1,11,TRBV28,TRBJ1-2,ASRPGTVYGYT
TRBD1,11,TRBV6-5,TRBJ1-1,ASSRQGAGLTF
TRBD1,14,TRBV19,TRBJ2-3,ASSVSGTANTDTQY
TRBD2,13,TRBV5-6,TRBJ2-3,ASSLGLAATDTQY
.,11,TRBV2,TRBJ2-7,ASSEQRTYEQY
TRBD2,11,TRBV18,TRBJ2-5,ASSPTSLETQY
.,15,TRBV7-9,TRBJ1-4,ASSVNLNRVANEKLF
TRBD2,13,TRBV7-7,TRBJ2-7,ASSLAGGTAYEQY
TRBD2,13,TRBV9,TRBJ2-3,ASSVGTSESDTQY
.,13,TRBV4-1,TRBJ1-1,ASSQFPTPPTEAF